Each of the 25 T cell receptor beta chains below was sequenced from the same sample in a study of T cell responses to AZD1222 COVID-19 vaccine. Some clones are missing from TCRdb's copy, which holds only in-frame ones; the method was immunoSEQ multiplex PCR. Altogether 90,000 or so clones are present, 88% being singletons, with the ten largest covering about 19%. This specimen was peripheral blood, taken on day 0 of AZD1222 vaccination. The source of these receptors is an adult in good health.

This rearrangement joins TRBV5-1 to TRBJ1-5, with 9 bases matching TRBD1. The length of the CDR3 is 17 residues. Germline loops: CDR1 SGHRS, CDR2 YFSETQ. The V and J ends lost 7 bases and 1 base, in that order; junction bases with no gene match: 12. The CDR3 bases are TGCGCCAGCTCCCCTACAGGGGGCGCGTTCAGCAATCAGCCCCAGCATTTT. As protein: CASSPTGGAFSNQPQHF.

V and J are TRBV6-5 and TRBJ2-1, with D perhaps TRBD2 (6 bases). CDR1 and CDR2 from the germline V gene are MNHEY and SVGAGI. The CDR3 has 15 amino acids. The V end lost 2 bases, the J end lost 3 bases, and 11 bases lay between the germline ends. CDR3: CASSYPVGGYNEQFF. The CDR3 DNA is TGTGCCAGCAGTTACCCCGTGGGGGGCTACAATGAGCAGTTCTTC.

The chain links TRBV6-2 or TRBV6-3 to TRBJ2-7, with D perhaps assigned TRBD1 or TRBD2 (5 bases each). There are 16 residues in the CDR3. Between the trimmed V and J ends, which lost 2 bases and 0 bases, there was a span of 14 bases. Germline V gives CDR1 MNHEY, CDR2 SVGEGT. The CDR3: CASSYMGPRSSYEQYF. DNA of the CDR3: TGTGCCAGCAGTTACATGGGACCAAGGAGCTCCTACGAGCAGTACTTC.

This chain connects TRBV25-1 to TRBJ2-5; 7 nucleotides match TRBD1. The CDR3 has 15 amino acids. V was clipped by 8 bases and J by 2 bases; unmatched bases: 11. From germline, CDR1 is MGHDK and CDR2 SYGVNS. DNA of the CDR3: TGTGCCAGCGAATCCTCGACAGGGTTTCAAGAGACCCAGTACTTC. Protein: CASESSTGFQETQYF.

The chain links TRBV11-3 to TRBJ1-1; tentative D call: TRBD1 (5 bases). CDR3 length equals 14 residues. With 5 bases removed from V and 5 bases from J, the gap between germline ends came to 15 bases. From germline, CDR1 is SGHNT and CDR2 YENEEA. CDR3 DNA sequence: TGTGCCAGCAGCCCATTAGAGGAGGGGACTGAAGCTTTCTTT. Its translation is CASSPLEEGTEAFF.

This sequence joins TRBV5-5 and TRBJ1-5; possible D gene TRBD1, 5 bases. Germline V CDR1 and CDR2: SGHKS, YYEKEE (reference sequence). The CDR3 is 14 amino acids. V was shortened by 3 bases and J by 5 bases, with 12 bases between the two germline ends. The DNA of the CDR3 is TGTGCCAGCAGCTCTGGGGGGGTGGATCAGCCCCAGCATTTT. Protein product: CASSSGGVDQPQHF.

The V gene is TRBV5-4, the J gene TRBJ1-2; 7 bases line up with TRBD1. The CDR3 consists of 14 residues. CDR1 SGHNT and CDR2 YYREEE come from the germline V gene (reference sequence). V shed 4 bases and J 10 bases; nucleotides not matched to a gene: 13. The CDR3 reads CASSLPDRVGYYTF. CDR3 nucleotide sequence: TGTGCCAGCAGCCTTCCAGACAGGGTGGGGTACTACACCTTC.

The chain links TRBV6-2 or TRBV6-3 to TRBJ2-3, with unresolved D. The CDR3 covers 13 residues. The germline gives CDR1 MNHEY, CDR2 SVGEGT. Trimming took off 4 bases at V and 3 bases at J, with 8 bases between the two ends. The CDR3 loop is CASSFSGTDTQYF. CDR3 nucleotide sequence: TGTGCCAGCAGTTTCTCCGGGACAGATACGCAGTATTTT.

V is TRBV6-2 or TRBV6-3 and J is TRBJ2-3; TRBD2 agrees at 12 bases. The CDR3 is made up of 15 amino acids. V was clipped by 7 bases and J by 4 bases; unmatched bases: 6. The germline V gene has CDR1 MNHEY and CDR2 SVGEGT. The DNA for the CDR3 is TGTGCCAGCAACCCGACTAGCGGGGGCGCAGATACGCAGTATTTT. As protein: CASNPTSGGADTQYF.

V usage is TRBV28 and J usage is TRBJ2-3; D is unclear. V was cut by 6 bases and J by 7 bases, with 11 bases left in between. The CDR3 contains 12 residues. Germline CDR1 MDHEN, CDR2 SYDVKM. The CDR3 loop reads CASSSTYHTQYF. DNA for the CDR3: TGTGCCAGCAGCTCGACATACCATACGCAGTATTTT.

The V and J genes are TRBV7-6 and TRBJ2-3, with TRBD2 matching over 11 bases. This CDR3 is 14 amino acids long. CDR1 is SGHVS and CDR2 is FNYEAQ in the germline V gene. V trimming: 3 bases; J trimming: 13 bases; junction bases outside the gene matches: 9. The CDR3 coding sequence is TGTGCCAGCAGCTTTCGGACTAGCGGGCCCCTGGAGTATTTT. This encodes CASSFRTSGPLEYF.

V is TRBV27 and J is TRBJ2-1; 8 bases match TRBD2. The CDR3 extends over 13 amino acids. In germline, CDR1 is MNHEY, CDR2 SMNVEV (reference sequence). Germline trimming cut 8 bases from V and 8 bases from J; bases unmatched to any gene: 8. CDR3 residues: CASRPLAADEQFF. The CDR3, as DNA: TGTGCCAGCCGCCCACTAGCGGCCGATGAGCAGTTCTTC.

This clone was seen a single time. V is TRBV21-1 and J is TRBJ1-5. TRBV21-1 is shown as a pseudogene. The CDR3 has 13 residues. In DNA, the CDR3 is TGTGCCAGCAGCAAAGCGGACAATCAGCCCCAGCATTTT. It codes for CASSKADNQPQHF.

J is TRBJ2-7 and V is TRBV4-1; a possible D gene is TRBD2 (5 bases). The CDR3 extends over 14 amino acids. Trimming took off 0 bases at V and 3 bases at J, with 9 bases between the two ends. Germline V gene data show CDR1 as MGHRA and CDR2 as YSYEKL. DNA of the CDR3: TGCGCCAGCAGCCAAGATCCGGGGTTCTACGAGCAGTACTTC. Its protein product is CASSQDPGFYEQYF.

The rearrangement links TRBV19 to TRBJ2-7, with D possibly being TRBD2 (5 bases). The ends were cut back, 8 bases at V and 3 bases at J, with 23 bases in the middle. Germline CDR1 is LNHDA and CDR2 is SQIVND (reference sequence). The CDR3 consists of 16 residues. The CDR3 sequence is CASQPKGQDGVYEQYF. The CDR3 DNA reads TGTGCCAGTCAACCCAAAGGGCAGGACGGGGTCTACGAGCAGTACTTC.

V usage is TRBV6-5 and J usage is TRBJ2-6, with D hard to call. Per the germline V gene, CDR1 is MNHEY and CDR2 is SVGAGI. There are 15 residues in the CDR3. The V and J ends lost 6 bases and 0 bases respectively, with 9 bases between them. CDR3: CASRRHLSGANVLTF. Written as DNA, the CDR3 is TGTGCCAGCAGACGTCATCTCTCTGGGGCCAACGTCCTGACTTTC.

The chain links TRBV9 to TRBJ1-2; TRBD1 matches 9 bases. V trimming: 3 bases; J trimming: 8 bases; junction bases outside the gene matches: 11. CDR3 length: 15 amino acids. Germline V CDR1 and CDR2: SGDLS, YYNGEE. The DNA for the CDR3 is TGTGCCAGCAGCGCCTCAGGACAGGGGTATGAAGGCTACACCTTC. The encoded protein is CASSASGQGYEGYTF.

Written as DNA, the CDR3 is TGTGCCAGCTCACCCTCTCCGAGGGGCACTGAAGCTTTCTTT. Amino acids: CASSPSPRGTEAFF. This chain uses TRBV18 with TRBJ1-1, with D perhaps TRBD1 (5 bases). CDR3 length: 14 residues. The V gene lost 3 bases and the J gene lost 4 bases, with 12 bases spanning the gap. CDR1 is KGHSH and CDR2 is LQKENI in the germline V gene.

The chain uses TRBV19 and TRBJ1-1, with no clear D. CDR1 and CDR2 from the germline V gene are LNHDA and SQIVND (reference sequence). V lost 7 bases, J lost 3 bases, and 12 bases lay in between. The CDR3 sequence is 13 residues long. CDR3 bases: TGTGCCAGTAACACAGAGGTCGACACTGAAGCTTTCTTT. Residues: CASNTEVDTEAFF.

In this sample, this clone turned up a few times. The chain has TRBV10-3 and TRBJ2-6; 7 bases fit TRBD1. This CDR3 region has 17 residues. V lost 3 bases to trimming and J lost 2 bases; unmatched junction nucleotides: 7. The germline CDR1 and CDR2 sequences are ENHRY and SYGVKD. The CDR3 reads CAISDILGGAGANVLTF. The CDR3 region has the DNA TGTGCCATCAGTGATATCCTAGGGGGCGCTGGGGCCAACGTCCTGACTTTC.

This chain joins TRBV6-5 and TRBJ2-7; possibly TRBD1 or TRBD2 for D (6 bases each). V dropped 7 bases and J dropped 6 bases, with 19 bases sitting between them. Looked up from germline, CDR1 is MNHEY and CDR2 is SVGAGI. CDR3 length: 14 amino acids. CDR3 amino acids: CASNPAGGSLEQYF. CDR3 nucleotides: TGTGCCAGCAATCCAGCCGGGGGCTCGCTCGAGCAGTACTTC.

The gene calls are TRBV6-5 and TRBJ1-2, with D hard to call. The CDR3 runs 13 residues. Between the trimmed V and J ends, which lost 2 bases and 2 bases, there was a span of 6 bases. Germline lookup yields CDR1 MNHEY and CDR2 SVGAGI. DNA of the CDR3: TGTGCCAGCAGTTACGACCTAAACTATGGCTACACCTTC. This sequence encodes CASSYDLNYGYTF.

This sequence joins TRBV29-1 and TRBJ2-1, with TRBD1 identical over 9 bases. The CDR3 length is 13 residues. After removal of 6 bases from V and 4 bases from J, the junction contained 4 bases not matched to a gene. Germline values: CDR1 SQVTM, CDR2 ANQGSEA. The CDR3 sequence is CSVTGTGYNEQFF. In DNA, the CDR3 is TGCAGCGTCACCGGGACAGGGTACAATGAGCAGTTCTTC.

This clone occurred a few times. This chain uses TRBV9 with TRBJ1-3; no firm D call. Germline lookup yields CDR1 SGDLS and CDR2 YYNGEE. V lost 4 bases, J lost 2 bases, and 13 bases lay in between. This CDR3 has 15 amino acids. CDR3 sequence reads: CASSTGLPPGNTIYF. The DNA for the CDR3 is TGTGCCAGCAGCACCGGACTCCCCCCTGGAAACACCATATATTTT.

Concerning this clone itself: One end of the junction varies from germline; a read error may be responsible. The chain uses TRBV7-2 and TRBJ2-7; 9 bases map to TRBD1. Germline V lookup: CDR1 SGHTA, CDR2 FQGNSA. CDR3 length equals 11 residues. The CDR3 region is CASSLGGQGHF. CDR3 DNA sequence: TGTGCCAGCAGCTTAGGGGGACAGGGACACTTC.